This passage covers 3 T cell receptor beta chains from one sample sequenced in a study of CD8+CD57+ T cells in acquired aplastic anemia. Genomic DNA constituted the template upon which TCR beta VDJ and CDR3 profiling was performed. TCRdb passed the reads through MiXCR, listing each CDR3 protein once. The table lists about 120,000 distinct CDR3 sequences, about 50% of them singletons. Only patients with CD8+CD57+ cell expansion on flow cytometry were chosen for sequencing. Source material: sorted CD4+, CD8+, or CD8+CD57+ T cells (not recorded which) from PBMCs. The receptor source for this set is a human donor with aplastic anemia.

The V and J genes are TRBV11-2 and TRBJ2-7; unclear D gene. The CDR3 spans 13 residues. The ends were cut back, 3 bases at V and 4 bases at J, with 10 bases in the middle. CDR1 and CDR2 from the germline V gene are SGHAT and FQNNGV. This chain's CDR3 is CASSFLNRYEQYF. CDR3 nucleotide sequence: TGTGCCAGCAGCTTCCTTAACCGGTACGAGCAGTACTTC.

This clonotype was observed a single time. The rearrangement uses TRBV9 and TRBJ2-7; D is ambiguous. Trimming left V 1 base short and J 5 bases short, with 13 bases between. The CDR3 length is 14 residues. Germline loops: CDR1 SGDLS, CDR2 YYNGEE. CDR3: CASSVRVGLDEQYF. Here the CDR3 DNA reads TGTGCCAGCAGCGTAAGGGTAGGGCTAGACGAGCAGTACTTC.

In its sample, this clonotype was seen once. The V call is TRBV24-1, the J call TRBJ2-7; TRBD2 agrees at 15 bases. CDR3 length: 17 amino acids. Per germline, CDR1 KGHDR and CDR2 SFDVKD. V lost 6 bases to trimming and J lost 8 bases; unmatched junction nucleotides: 13. The chain's CDR3 is CATSPPGLAGGQYKQYF. The CDR3 DNA reads as TGTGCCACCAGTCCCCCCGGACTAGCGGGGGGGCAGTACAAGCAGTACTTC.